Listed below are T cell receptor beta chains from one sample, sequenced in a study of control samples from healthy donors and cancer patients. Produced via immunoSEQ multiplex PCR; TCRdb's table is partial and in-frame only. The sample yields 400,000 to 500,000 clones, 90% seen once. The specimen sequenced was PBMCs. These receptors were obtained from a man in his forties with head and neck cancer. Each CDR3 is given with its conserved first and last residue. Each record gives: D gene, CDR3 length, V gene, J gene, clone size, CDR3 protein, CDR3 DNA. D genes are given only for firm matches. Only part of the rows carry a size: once, few, many, or a class if the clone is expanded.

d_gene: -; len: 13; v_gene: TRBV5-1; j_gene: TRBJ2-5; abundance: -; CDR3aa: CASSLGREETQYF; CDR3nt: TGCGCCAGCAGCTTGGGACGGGAAGAGACCCAGTACTTC
d_gene: -; len: 14; v_gene: TRBV2; j_gene: TRBJ2-2; abundance: -; CDR3aa: CASSLLRSTGELFF; CDR3nt: TGTGCCAGCTCCCTTCTCCGTAGCACCGGGGAGCTGTTTTTT
d_gene: TRBD2; len: 16; v_gene: TRBV7-8; j_gene: TRBJ2-1; abundance: -; CDR3aa: CASSAATSGKYNEQFF; CDR3nt: TGTGCCAGCAGCGCTGCGACTAGCGGAAAGTACAATGAGCAGTTCTTC
d_gene: -; len: 15; v_gene: TRBV4-2; j_gene: TRBJ2-7; abundance: once; CDR3aa: CASSQDNGQFSEQYF; CDR3nt: TGTGCCAGCAGCCAAGATAATGGACAGTTCAGCGAGCAGTACTTC
d_gene: -; len: 16; v_gene: TRBV9; j_gene: TRBJ1-6; abundance: -; CDR3aa: CASSVVEGPPNSPLHF; CDR3nt: TGTGCCAGCAGCGTAGTTGAGGGCCCCCCTAATTCACCCCTCCACTTT
d_gene: -; len: 12; v_gene: TRBV28; j_gene: TRBJ2-7; abundance: -; CDR3aa: CANPTVRDEQYF; CDR3nt: TGTGCCAATCCGACAGTTCGAGACGAGCAGTACTTC
d_gene: -; len: 14; v_gene: TRBV15; j_gene: TRBJ2-3; abundance: -; CDR3aa: CATSREEGSDTQYF; CDR3nt: TGTGCCACCAGCAGAGAGGAGGGTTCAGATACGCAGTATTTT
d_gene: -; len: 14; v_gene: TRBV1; j_gene: TRBJ1-4; abundance: -; CDR3aa: CTSTEWGLSEKLFF; CDR3nt: TGCACCAGCACCGAGTGGGGGTTATCTGAAAAACTGTTTTTT
d_gene: -; len: 14; v_gene: TRBV7-9; j_gene: TRBJ2-7; abundance: -; CDR3aa: CASSLRAGWHEQYF; CDR3nt: TGTGCCAGCAGCTTAAGGGCAGGGTGGCACGAGCAGTACTTC
d_gene: TRBD2; len: 19; v_gene: TRBV4-1; j_gene: TRBJ2-2; abundance: -; CDR3aa: CASSQTSDMTSGSYRELFF; CDR3nt: TGCGCCAGCAGCCAAACGAGTGACATGACTAGCGGGAGTTACCGGGAGCTGTTTTTT
d_gene: -; len: 13; v_gene: TRBV18; j_gene: TRBJ1-1; abundance: -; CDR3aa: CASSPRGGTEAFF; CDR3nt: TGTGCCAGCTCACCCAGGGGAGGCACTGAAGCTTTCTTT
d_gene: -; len: 14; v_gene: TRBV9; j_gene: TRBJ2-5; abundance: -; CDR3aa: CASSVGGEQETQYF; CDR3nt: TGTGCCAGCAGCGTAGGAGGAGAACAAGAGACCCAGTACTTC
d_gene: TRBD1; len: 13; v_gene: TRBV6-1; j_gene: TRBJ2-7; abundance: -; CDR3aa: CASSSTGAYEQYF; CDR3nt: TGTGCCAGCAGTTCCACAGGGGCCTACGAGCAGTACTTC
d_gene: TRBD1; len: 16; v_gene: TRBV7-2; j_gene: TRBJ2-7; abundance: few; CDR3aa: CASSQRQGLGSYEQYF; CDR3nt: TGTGCCAGCAGCCAGCGACAGGGCCTAGGCTCCTACGAGCAGTACTTC